These 23 T cell receptor beta chains share one sample of origin, sequenced in a study of T cell changes during pregnancy in multiple sclerosis. Data came from immunoSEQ multiplex PCR; TCRdb stores just in-frame clones and leaves some out. The sample holds 85,000 to 100,000 clones, roughly 92% seen once. This material consisted of peripheral blood, taken in the first trimester of pregnancy. The origin of the receptors is a female donor with multiple sclerosis, enrolled in a pregnancy study.

The chain has TRBV19 and TRBJ1-4; D call uncertain. The CDR3 extends over 16 amino acids. V dropped 0 bases and J dropped 0 bases, with 8 bases sitting between them. The germline V gene has CDR1 LNHDA and CDR2 SQIVND (reference sequence). In nucleotides, the CDR3 is TGTGCCAGTAGTATAGATCTAGAGACAACTAATGAAAAACTGTTTTTT. Translating it yields CASSIDLETTNEKLFF.

This clone was counted between two and nine times. The V gene is TRBV6-1, the J gene TRBJ1-1; D might be TRBD1 (5 bases). CDR1 is MNHNS, CDR2 SASEGT, per germline. This CDR3 spans 12 amino acids. With 3 bases removed from V and 7 bases from J, the gap between germline ends came to 9 bases. CDR3 sequence (DNA): TGTGCCAGCAGTGAGCAGGGTGGTGAAGCTTTCTTT. Protein: CASSEQGGEAFF.

The chain uses TRBV4-2 and TRBJ2-7; 10 positions agree with TRBD2. The CDR3 spans 15 residues. The V and J ends lost 4 bases and 2 bases, in that order; junction bases with no gene match: 5. CDR1 is LGHNA, CDR2 YNFKEQ, per germline. CDR3 coding DNA: TGTGCCAGCAGCCTAGGACTAGCGGAACCCTACGAGCAGTACTTC. Translated, it gives CASSLGLAEPYEQYF.

The V gene is TRBV25-1, the J gene TRBJ1-2; possibly TRBD1 for D (5 bases). The germline V gene encodes CDR1 MGHDK and CDR2 SYGVNS. The ends were cut back, 7 bases at V and 4 bases at J, with 10 bases in the middle. This CDR3 region has 12 residues. CDR3 sequence (DNA): TGTGCCAGCACCAGGACAAGCTATGGCTACACCTTC. Amino acids: CASTRTSYGYTF.

This chain connects TRBV2 to TRBJ1-1; D gene uncertain. CDR3 length equals 14 residues. V was clipped by 2 bases and J by 2 bases, with 9 bases between them. Germline V gives CDR1 SNHLY, CDR2 FYNNEI. CDR3 nucleotide sequence: TGTGCCAGCAGTGAACTGGCGGTTAACACTGAAGCTTTCTTT. Translated: CASSELAVNTEAFF.

The chain uses TRBV2 and TRBJ2-4, with 11 bases aligning to TRBD2. Germline V gives CDR1 SNHLY, CDR2 FYNNEI. The CDR3 totals 16 residues. The junction had 6 bases not matched to a gene; V was cut back by 4 bases and J by 4 bases. Written as DNA, the CDR3 is TGTGCCAGCAGTGGTGGGACTAGCGGAGGAAAAAACATTCAGTACTTC. Encoded protein: CASSGGTSGGKNIQYF.

The V and J genes are TRBV5-4 and TRBJ2-3; 12 bases align to TRBD1. Germline V gene sequence: CDR1 SGHNT, CDR2 YYREEE (reference sequence). The CDR3 length is 15 residues. V lost 7 bases and J lost 5; bases outside the gene matches: 8. CDR3 sequence (DNA): TGTGCCAGCGCTACGGGACAGGGGGCTATAGATACGCAGTATTTT. Encoded protein: CASATGQGAIDTQYF.

The J gene is TRBJ2-5, the V gene TRBV28; possibly TRBD2 for D (5 bases). This CDR3 has 17 amino acids. CDR1 and CDR2 (germline): MDHEN, SYDVKM. V dropped 3 bases and J dropped 5 bases, with 22 bases sitting between them. In DNA form, the CDR3 reads TGTGCCAGCAGTTTTCAATCGAGTGGAGGCTCGGGGGAGACCCAGTACTTC. This sequence encodes CASSFQSSGGSGETQYF.

V usage is TRBV21-1 and J usage is TRBJ1-5; the table assigns TRBD1, which was not confirmed against the DNA. TRBV21-1 has pseudogene status. This CDR3 contains 15 residues. This CDR3 reads CASRDRGVSNQPQHF. The CDR3 DNA reads TGTGCCAGTCGCGACAGGGGGGTCAGCAATCAGCCCCAGCATTTT.

The chain combines TRBV7-9 with TRBJ2-7; D is perhaps TRBD2 (6 bases). Germline V gene data show CDR1 as SEHNR and CDR2 as FQNEAQ (reference sequence). V gave up 6 bases and J gave up 7 bases, with 16 bases separating them. The CDR3 spans 13 residues. CDR3 protein: CASRRGTDTEQYF. CDR3 nucleotides: TGTGCCAGCAGGCGTGGGACTGATACAGAGCAGTACTTC.

This rearrangement joins TRBV28 to TRBJ1-1; 7 positions agree with TRBD1. Trimming removed 7 bases from V and 2 bases from J; junction bases left unmatched: 4. Germline V gene data show CDR1 as MDHEN and CDR2 as SYDVKM. The CDR3 contains 13 residues. CDR3 amino acids: CASKGARNTEAFF. The CDR3 coding sequence is TGTGCCAGCAAGGGGGCCAGAAACACTGAAGCTTTCTTT.

This clone was observed a single time. This CDR3 reads CASSLATQGEQYF. For the CDR3, the DNA is TGTGCCAGCAGCTTGGCCACTCAGGGGGAGCAGTACTTC. The J gene is TRBJ2-7, the V gene TRBV5-4; the D gene is possibly TRBD1 (6 bases). CDR3 length equals 13 residues. In germline, CDR1 is SGHNT, CDR2 YYREEE (reference sequence). The germline V and J ends were trimmed by 0 bases and 7 bases, with 11 bases remaining between them.

CDR3 sequence reads: CASSIPPPGTEAFF. The CDR3 DNA follows: TGTGCCAGTAGTATCCCCCCCCCGGGGACTGAAGCTTTCTTT. The chain uses TRBV19 and TRBJ1-1; D gene ambiguous. Looked up from germline, CDR1 is LNHDA and CDR2 is SQIVND (reference sequence). V lost 3 bases to trimming and J lost 5 bases, with 13 bases between them. The CDR3 is 14 residues long.

This CDR3 is CASSPGGQLSVRYTF. The DNA of the CDR3 is TGTGCCAGCAGCCCCGGCGGACAGCTCTCCGTTCGCTACACCTTC. The V call is TRBV11-2, the J call TRBJ1-2, with D possibly TRBD1 on 6 matching bases. V gave up 5 bases and J gave up 9 bases, with 22 bases separating them. Germline CDR1 and CDR2: SGHAT and FQNNGV. The CDR3 runs 15 residues. Variable domain in full (rest from reference TRBV11-2 and TRBJ1-2): EAGVAQSPRYKIIEKRQSVAFWCNPISGHATLYWYQQILGQGPKLLIQFQNNGVVDDSQLPKDRFSAERLKGVDSTLKIQPAKLEDSAVYLCASSPGGQLSVRYTFGSGTRLTVV.

The CDR3 spells CASSQPTGANEKLFF. The CDR3 DNA sequence: TGTGCCAGCAGCCAACCGACAGGGGCTAATGAAAAACTGTTTTTT. The rearrangement uses TRBV14 and TRBJ1-4, with 8 positions matching TRBD1. V lost 2 bases to trimming and J lost 3 bases; unmatched junction nucleotides: 2. The germline CDR1 and CDR2 sequences are SGHDN and FVKESK. The CDR3 has 15 residues. Complete variable domain (other parts from reference TRBV14 and TRBJ1-4): EAGVTQFPSHSVIEKGQTVTLRCDPISGHDNLYWYRRVMGKEIKFLLHFVKESKQDESGMPNNRFLAERTGGTYSTLKVQPAELEDSGVYFCASSQPTGANEKLFFGSGTQLSVL.

The chain is built from TRBV19 and TRBJ2-5, with a tentative D call TRBD1 (5 bases). The CDR3 loop spans 17 amino acids. Per germline, CDR1 LNHDA and CDR2 SQIVND (reference sequence). The V end was cut by 2 bases, the J end by 1 base, with 17 bases between. CDR3 amino acids: CASSIIPQGLGQETQYF. DNA for the CDR3: TGTGCCAGTAGTATAATCCCCCAGGGATTAGGCCAAGAGACCCAGTACTTC. Combining the CDR3 with reference TRBV19 and TRBJ2-5 gives the whole variable domain DGGITQSPKYLFRKEGQNVTLSCEQNLNHDAMYWYRQDPGQGLRLIYYSQIVNDFQKGDIAEGYSVSREKKESFPLTVTSAQKNPTAFYLCASSIIPQGLGQETQYFGPGTRLLVL.

The rearrangement links TRBV10-3 to TRBJ1-5; D unclear. Germline V gene sequence: CDR1 ENHRY, CDR2 SYGVKD. V was clipped by 6 bases and J by 5 bases, with 11 bases between them. The CDR3 has 13 residues. CDR3 nucleotide sequence: TGTGCCATCAGCTGGGCCATGGATCAGCCCCAGCATTTT. It codes for CAISWAMDQPQHF.

The genes are TRBV7-8 and TRBJ1-5; a weak D match, TRBD1 (5 bases). Trimming removed 1 base at V and 0 bases at J, with 13 bases between. The germline V gene has CDR1 SGHVS and CDR2 FQNEAQ. The CDR3 covers 17 residues. The CDR3 protein is CASSLGPRGISNQPQHF. The CDR3 coding sequence is TGTGCCAGCAGCTTAGGGCCCCGGGGGATTAGCAATCAGCCCCAGCATTTT.

The chain is built from TRBV5-1 and TRBJ2-3; TRBD2 might be the D (6 bases). V was shortened by 0 bases and J by 0 bases, with 11 bases between the two germline ends. In germline, CDR1 is SGHRS, CDR2 YFSETQ. The CDR3 contains 16 residues. CDR3 amino acids: CASSLGGGTSTDTQYF. Written as DNA, the CDR3 is TGCGCCAGCAGCTTGGGAGGTGGGACTAGCACAGATACGCAGTATTTT.

The V call is TRBV11-2, the J call TRBJ2-3, with 10 nucleotides matching TRBD2. This CDR3 has 15 residues. Trimming removed 4 bases from V and 3 bases from J; junction bases left unmatched: 4. Germline assignment: CDR1 SGHAT and CDR2 FQNNGV. CDR3 protein: CASSSVGLATDTQYF. The DNA of the CDR3 is TGTGCCAGCAGCTCCGTGGGACTAGCGACAGATACGCAGTATTTT.

The chain carries TRBV19 and TRBJ2-5; TRBD1 agrees at 8 bases. The V gene end was trimmed by 5 bases and the J gene end by 0 bases; junction bases not matched to a gene: 5. The CDR3 spans 15 residues. Germline lookup yields CDR1 LNHDA and CDR2 SQIVND (reference sequence). This CDR3 is CASSSGQGNQETQYF. DNA for the CDR3: TGTGCCAGTAGTTCCGGACAGGGAAACCAAGAGACCCAGTACTTC.

The chain joins TRBV6-1 to TRBJ2-2; TRBD1 might be the D (5 bases). The CDR3 covers 12 residues. V lost 7 bases, J lost 3 bases, and 6 bases lay in between. Germline assignment: CDR1 MNHNS and CDR2 SASEGT. CDR3 sequence reads: CASTRDTGELFF. DNA for the CDR3: TGTGCCAGCACCAGGGACACCGGGGAGCTGTTTTTT.

This chain links TRBV7-2 with TRBJ2-7; TRBD2 is a possible D gene (5 bases). The V end was cut by 4 bases, the J end by 2 bases, with 12 bases between. This CDR3 has 14 residues. Germline CDR1 and CDR2: SGHTA and FQGNSA. The CDR3, as DNA: TGTGCCAGCAGCTCCAGGATAGCGCCCTACGAGCAGTACTTC. The encoded protein is CASSSRIAPYEQYF.